This T cell receptor (beta chain) was recovered during a study of CD8 T cells in Susac syndrome. V was shortened by 3 bases and J by 0 bases, with 9 bases between the two germline ends. This CDR3 is built from 13 residues. Germline V gives CDR1 DFQATT, CDR2 SNEGSKA (reference sequence). RNA amounts of roughly 0.5 to 1 ug underwent reverse transcription with random hexamers. With immunoSEQ multiplex PCR, TCR beta CDR3 was amplified across 54 Vbeta and 13 Jbeta. TCRdb recomputed calls from the immunoSEQ multiplex PCR reads with MiXCR, one row per CDR3 protein. The sample has 100,000 to 150,000 distinct CDR3 sequences, about 94% seen once; the top ten hold around 0.12%. Those who served as multiple sclerosis controls were treatment-naive patients with stable or active relapsing-remitting disease. The table lists this clonotype with a few counts.

The genes are TRBV20-1 and TRBJ2-7; D is undetermined. Input material: CD4+ T cells from PBMCs. This sequence originates from a human donor with multiple sclerosis. The CDR3 reads CSARVRSSYEQYF. The CDR3 nucleotides read TGCAGTGCTAGGGTCAGGTCCTCCTACGAGCAGTACTTC.